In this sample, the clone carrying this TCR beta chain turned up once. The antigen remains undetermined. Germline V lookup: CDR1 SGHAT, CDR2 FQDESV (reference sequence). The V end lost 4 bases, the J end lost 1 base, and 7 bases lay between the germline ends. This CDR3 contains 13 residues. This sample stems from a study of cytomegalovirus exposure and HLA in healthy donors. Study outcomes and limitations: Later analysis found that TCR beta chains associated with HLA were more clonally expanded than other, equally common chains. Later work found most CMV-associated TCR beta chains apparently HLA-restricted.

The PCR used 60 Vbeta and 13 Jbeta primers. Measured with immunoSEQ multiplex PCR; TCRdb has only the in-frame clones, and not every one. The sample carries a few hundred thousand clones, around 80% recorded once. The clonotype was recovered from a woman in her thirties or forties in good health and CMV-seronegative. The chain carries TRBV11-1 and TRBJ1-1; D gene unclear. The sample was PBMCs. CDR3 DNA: TGTGCCAGCAGCTCTCAGGCGAACACTGAAGCTTTCTTT. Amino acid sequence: CASSSQANTEAFF.